This TCR beta chain was identified during a study of T cell repertoires in cytomegalovirus infection. Study-level background: Recently described HLA-C-restricted plus well-studied HLA-B-restricted CMV epitopes were used. A matching HLA type, together with CMV infection, was signaled by public TCR beta signatures.

MiXCR was run by TCRdb on the reads, yielding one entry per CDR3 protein. The sample records approximately 600,000 distinct CDR3 sequences, 40% being singletons. This clonotype has just one count. No antigen is known for it. Whole-study findings and limits: People with CMV and the relevant HLA were identified by cumulative public TCR beta family frequency. HLA-C-restricted CMV clonotypes gave the most frequent clonotype in two of eight donors.

With V trimmed by 3 bases and J by 4 bases, 7 bases remained unmatched. Germline loops: CDR1 ENHRY, CDR2 SYGVKD. The CDR3 length is 17 residues. The chain combines TRBV10-3 with TRBJ2-3; 13 bases map to TRBD2. This material consisted of cultured PBMCs, taken from culture after CMV antigen stimulation. This receptor was identified in a human donor in good health (CMV status not recorded). Some clones in this sample may be carry-over from other donors' samples. The CDR3 DNA reads as TGTGCCATCAGTGACCCCCGTACTAGCGGGGGGGCAGATACGCAGTATTTT. Protein sequence: CAISDPRTSGGADTQYF.